The TCR beta chain under discussion was sequenced for a study of CD8+ T cells in alopecia areata. Study-wide context: The tofacitinib course ran for 6 to 18 months and was followed by 6 months off drug.

General study results and limits: Clonality in lesional scalp, especially alopecia totalis/universalis, exceeded that of normal scalp.

As to this clone: Antigen unknown.

RNA, once extracted, was reverse transcribed into cDNA for use as the sequencing template. The protocol was immunoSEQ multiplex PCR, while the TCRdb copy is restricted to in-frame clones and leaves out a portion. The sample has 150,000 or so clones, around 86% seen once. The receptor's source is a human donor with alopecia areata. Sequencing was performed on CD8+ T cells sorted from blood, taken at week 0.

The CDR3 loop reads CSVVLAGVGSVGYEQYF. CDR3 DNA: TGCAGCGTTGTACTAGCGGGAGTAGGTTCAGTAGGTTACGAGCAGTACTTC. This chain links TRBV29-1 with TRBJ2-7; 11 bases line up with TRBD2. Germline V gives CDR1 SQVTM, CDR2 ANQGSEA. V trimming: 4 bases; J trimming: 4 bases; junction bases outside the gene matches: 15. This CDR3 has 17 residues.